These 26 T cell receptor beta chains were all obtained from the same sample, sequenced in a study of cytomegalovirus exposure and HLA in healthy donors. Method: immunoSEQ multiplex PCR; TCRdb's copy keeps in-frame clones and lacks some. Here the sample spans roughly 60,000 clones, 90% to 95% being singletons. The sample taken for sequencing was PBMCs. The receptors were sampled from a woman in her thirties in good health and CMV-seronegative.

The rearrangement links TRBV6-1 to TRBJ1-5; tentatively, D is TRBD1 (6 bases). The V and J ends lost 4 bases and 7 bases respectively, with 11 bases between them. The CDR3 totals 13 residues. Germline-derived CDR1 and CDR2 are MNHNS and SASEGT. The CDR3 spells CASSVQGRQPQHF. In DNA form, the CDR3 reads TGTGCCAGCAGTGTACAGGGAAGGCAGCCCCAGCATTTT.

This CDR3 reads CASRLQGAWGQETQYF. For the CDR3, the DNA is TGTGCCAGCAGACTCCAGGGGGCCTGGGGGCAAGAGACCCAGTACTTC. This chain connects TRBV27 to TRBJ2-5; 8 bases align to TRBD1. This CDR3 is 16 amino acids long. J gave up 2 bases and V 6 bases, and 11 bases lay outside the gene matches. CDR1 and CDR2 (germline): MNHEY, SMNVEV (reference sequence).

CDR3 DNA sequence: TGCGCCAGCAGCTACGGGACAGGGGGTTACGAGCAGTACTTC. Protein sequence: CASSYGTGGYEQYF. This chain joins TRBV5-1 and TRBJ2-7; 11 nucleotides line up with TRBD1. Per the germline V gene, CDR1 is SGHRS and CDR2 is YFSETQ. V lost 3 bases, J lost 4 bases, and 3 bases stayed unmatched. CDR3 size: 14 residues.

The genes are TRBV5-4 and TRBJ2-2, with 9 bases matching TRBD2. After removal of 7 bases from V and 3 bases from J, the junction contained 7 bases not matched to a gene. The length of the CDR3 is 15 residues. Germline values: CDR1 SGHNT, CDR2 YYREEE (reference sequence). This chain's CDR3 is CASQRGGADTGELFF. In nucleotides, the CDR3 is TGTGCCAGCCAACGCGGGGGGGCAGACACCGGGGAGCTGTTTTTT.

The gene calls are TRBV19 and TRBJ2-3; 8 bases map to TRBD1. In germline, CDR1 is LNHDA, CDR2 SQIVND (reference sequence). The CDR3 has 14 residues. J lost 4 bases, V lost 6 bases, and 6 bases had no gene match. CDR3: CASSRDRSADTQYF. CDR3 nucleotides: TGTGCCAGTAGCCGGGACAGGAGTGCAGATACGCAGTATTTT.

The V and J genes are TRBV7-9 and TRBJ2-3; maybe TRBD1 (6 bases). This CDR3 region has 17 residues. Germline CDR1 and CDR2: SEHNR and FQNEAQ (reference sequence). V shed 3 bases and J shed 0 bases, with 16 bases lying between them. The chain's CDR3 is CASSLRIGTLSTDTQYF. In DNA, the CDR3 is TGTGCCAGCAGCTTGCGTATAGGGACATTGAGCACAGATACGCAGTATTTT.

The genes are TRBV2 and TRBJ1-2; no clear D gene. Trimming pared 6 bases from V and 8 bases from J, leaving 16 bases between. Looked up from germline, CDR1 is SNHLY and CDR2 is FYNNEI. CDR3 length: 13 residues. CDR3 residues: CASSTLAGSGYTF. In DNA, the CDR3 is TGTGCCAGCAGCACATTAGCTGGTTCAGGCTACACCTTC.

This clone was observed a single time. V is TRBV28 and J is TRBJ2-5; 10 bases line up with TRBD1. CDR3 length: 15 residues. The germline V gene encodes CDR1 MDHEN and CDR2 SYDVKM. Germline trimming cut 2 bases from V and 3 bases from J; bases unmatched to any gene: 3. CDR3 DNA: TGTGCCAGCAGTTTACCAGGACAGGGGGAAGAGACCCAGTACTTC. It is translated as CASSLPGQGEETQYF.

This clone was recorded a few times. The rearrangement joins TRBV7-9 to TRBJ1-4, with D unresolved. Trimming took 5 bases from V and 5 from J, leaving 6 bases between them. From germline, CDR1 is SEHNR and CDR2 FQNEAQ (reference sequence). The CDR3 has 12 residues. In DNA, the CDR3 is TGTGCCAGCAGCAGCGCGAATGAAAAACTGTTTTTT. Amino acid sequence: CASSSANEKLFF.

This clone was seen once. V is TRBV5-1 and J is TRBJ2-5, with D perhaps TRBD1 (6 bases). Germline V gene sequence: CDR1 SGHRS, CDR2 YFSETQ. CDR3 size: 14 residues. The germline V and J ends were trimmed by 3 bases and 1 base, with 10 bases remaining between them. The CDR3: CASSSGATQETQYF. CDR3 bases: TGCGCCAGCAGCTCAGGGGCGACCCAAGAGACCCAGTACTTC.

The rearrangement joins TRBV27 to TRBJ2-1; tentatively, D is TRBD2 (7 bases). Germline V gives CDR1 MNHEY, CDR2 SMNVEV (reference sequence). Trimming took 6 bases from V and 5 from J, leaving 17 bases between them. The CDR3 sequence is 15 residues long. The CDR3 DNA follows: TGTGCCAGCAGCCCCTCCGGGGGGCCCAACAATGAGCAGTTCTTC. Translated: CASSPSGGPNNEQFF.

The genes are TRBV6-5 and TRBJ1-2; D is undetermined. Trimming left V 6 bases short and J 0 bases short, with 11 bases between. Germline-derived CDR1 and CDR2 are MNHEY and SVGAGI. The CDR3 totals 14 residues. This CDR3 reads CASRSDGANYGYTF. The DNA for the CDR3 is TGTGCCAGCAGGTCCGACGGGGCTAACTATGGCTACACCTTC.

The chain combines TRBV7-2 with TRBJ1-2; 9 nucleotides align to TRBD1. CDR1 is SGHTA, CDR2 FQGNSA, per germline. V shed 4 bases and J 6 bases; nucleotides not matched to a gene: 6. The CDR3 contains 14 residues. The CDR3 spells CASSSRDRVDGYTF. CDR3 DNA: TGTGCCAGCAGCTCCCGGGACAGGGTAGATGGCTACACCTTC.

The rearrangement joins TRBV7-9 to TRBJ2-7; TRBD1 might be the D (5 bases). V lost 5 bases, J lost 0 bases, and 11 bases lay in between. Germline lookup yields CDR1 SEHNR and CDR2 FQNEAQ (reference sequence). This CDR3 spans 14 amino acids. The CDR3 sequence is CASSPTVSSYEQYF. In nucleotides, the CDR3 is TGTGCCAGCAGCCCGACAGTAAGCTCCTACGAGCAGTACTTC.

The chain recombines TRBV5-1 with TRBJ2-7; tentatively, D is TRBD1 (5 bases). Germline V gives CDR1 SGHRS, CDR2 YFSETQ. Trimming stripped 1 base from V and 1 base from J, with 9 bases between. The CDR3 has 14 amino acids. CDR3 sequence (DNA): TGCGCCAGCAGCTTGCAGGGAAATTCCTACGAGCAGTACTTC. Its translation is CASSLQGNSYEQYF.

This chain links TRBV18 with TRBJ2-7; 7 nucleotides agree with TRBD1. Germline values: CDR1 KGHSH, CDR2 LQKENI. This CDR3 has 14 residues. The trim removed 5 bases at V and 3 bases at J, leaving 7 bases unmatched. CDR3 sequence reads: CASSYRDRDYEQYF. CDR3 DNA: TGTGCCAGCTCATACCGGGACAGAGACTACGAGCAGTACTTC.

J is TRBJ1-5 and V is TRBV6-5, with 7 bases matching TRBD1. V lost 5 bases, J lost 5 bases, and 9 bases stayed unmatched. The CDR3 extends over 15 amino acids. The germline V gene has CDR1 MNHEY and CDR2 SVGAGI. The CDR3 spells CASSGSTGPHQPQHF. The CDR3 DNA sequence: TGTGCCAGCAGTGGATCGACAGGGCCCCATCAGCCCCAGCATTTT.

This sequence joins TRBV6-1 and TRBJ1-1; 7 nucleotides match TRBD1. This CDR3 has 15 amino acids. Germline CDR1 is MNHNS and CDR2 is SASEGT. V lost 2 bases and J lost 4; bases outside the gene matches: 7. The CDR3 DNA reads TGTGCCAGCAGTGAATCTGGGGCAGGGGGCACTGAAGCTTTCTTT. Translation: CASSESGAGGTEAFF.

The chain is built from TRBV7-9 and TRBJ2-1; 10 nucleotides align to TRBD1. The CDR3 is 15 residues long. The trim removed 2 bases at V and 7 bases at J, leaving 5 bases unmatched. Germline V gene lookup returns CDR1 SEHNR and CDR2 FQNEAQ (reference sequence). The CDR3 bases are TGTGCCAGCAGCTTAAACGGACAGGGGGGGAATGAGCAGTTCTTC. Translating gives CASSLNGQGGNEQFF.

This rearrangement joins TRBV5-8 to TRBJ2-1; TRBD2 is a possible D gene (5 bases). Germline CDR1 reads SGHTS; CDR2 reads YDEGEE. The V and J ends lost 2 bases and 0 bases respectively, with 9 bases between them. The CDR3 covers 15 residues. The CDR3 reads CASSFGVVSYNEQFF. CDR3 coding DNA: TGTGCCAGCAGCTTCGGGGTGGTCTCCTACAATGAGCAGTTCTTC.

In this sample, this clone turned up a few times. The J gene is TRBJ2-7, the V gene TRBV27, with 10 bases aligning to TRBD2. This CDR3 region has 15 residues. Germline V gene data show CDR1 as MNHEY and CDR2 as SMNVEV (reference sequence). J lost 4 bases, V lost 6 bases, and 9 bases had no gene match. Here the CDR3 DNA reads TGTGCCAGCAGCCCCCTAGCGGGAGCGAAATACGAGCAGTACTTC. It encodes CASSPLAGAKYEQYF.

In its sample, this clone was seen a few times. The chain carries TRBV30 and TRBJ2-1; D may be TRBD1 (5 bases). Germline V CDR1 and CDR2: GTSNPN, SVGIG (reference sequence). The CDR3 runs to 15 residues. V was shortened by 0 bases and J by 3 bases, with 12 bases between the two germline ends. The CDR3, as DNA: TGTGCCTGGAGTGTATGGCTAGGGGTCTACAATGAGCAGTTCTTC. Its translation: CAWSVWLGVYNEQFF.

The chain has TRBV9 and TRBJ2-1; 10 bases agree with TRBD2. Germline CDR1 reads SGDLS; CDR2 reads YYNGEE. The V and J ends lost 3 bases and 4 bases, in that order; junction bases with no gene match: 7. This CDR3 region has 16 residues. CDR3 in amino acids: CASSGRTSGTYNEQFF. The CDR3 region has the DNA TGTGCCAGCAGCGGCCGCACTAGCGGGACTTACAATGAGCAGTTCTTC.

CDR3 sequence: CASSKGGTGIGSGNTIYF. The CDR3 DNA reads TGTGCCAGCAGCAAAGGGGGGACAGGGATAGGATCTGGAAACACCATATATTTT. The chain has TRBV21-1 and TRBJ1-3; the D call TRBD1 from the table was never checked on the DNA. TRBV21-1 is a pseudogene locus. This CDR3 is built from 18 residues.

The chain has TRBV5-4 and TRBJ2-7; 9 bases line up with TRBD2. V lost 0 bases to trimming and J lost 2 bases; unmatched junction nucleotides: 6. Germline-derived CDR1 and CDR2 are SGHNT and YYREEE (reference sequence). The CDR3 has 16 residues. DNA of the CDR3: TGTGCCAGCAGCTTGGCCCCGCGGGAGGGCCCCTACGAGCAGTACTTC. It yields the protein CASSLAPREGPYEQYF. Filled out from reference TRBV5-4 and TRBJ2-7, the complete variable domain reads ETGVTQSPTHLIKTRGQQVTLRCSSQSGHNTVSWYQQALGQGPQFIFQYYREEENGRGNFPPRFSGLQFPNYSSELNVNALELDDSALYLCASSLAPREGPYEQYFGPGTRLTVT.

V and J are TRBV2 and TRBJ2-5, with D tentatively TRBD1 (7 bases). The CDR3 is 12 residues long. V lost 10 bases and J 3 bases, leaving 12 bases between the germline ends. Germline V CDR1 and CDR2: SNHLY, FYNNEI. The CDR3 is CATRGAEETQYF. The DNA of the CDR3 is TGTGCCACCAGGGGGGCCGAAGAGACCCAGTACTTC.